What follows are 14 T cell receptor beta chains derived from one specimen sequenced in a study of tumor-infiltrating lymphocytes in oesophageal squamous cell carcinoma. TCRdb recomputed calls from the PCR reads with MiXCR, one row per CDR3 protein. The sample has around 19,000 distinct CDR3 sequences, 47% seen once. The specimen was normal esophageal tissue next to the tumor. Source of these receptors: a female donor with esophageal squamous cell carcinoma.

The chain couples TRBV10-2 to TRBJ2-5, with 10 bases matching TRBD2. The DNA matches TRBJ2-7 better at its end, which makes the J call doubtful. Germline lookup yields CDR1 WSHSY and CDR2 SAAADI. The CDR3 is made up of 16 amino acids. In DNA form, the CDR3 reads TGCGCCAGCAGTGGGACCGAAAGCGGGAGGGTGTACGAGCAGTACTTC. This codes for CASSGTESGRVYEQYF.

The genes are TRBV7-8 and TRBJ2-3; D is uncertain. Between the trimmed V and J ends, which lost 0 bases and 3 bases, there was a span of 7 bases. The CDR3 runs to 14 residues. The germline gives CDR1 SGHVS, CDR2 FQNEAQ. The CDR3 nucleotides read TGTGCCAGCAGCTTAGCTTCAGATACAGATACGCAGTATTTT. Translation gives CASSLASDTDTQYF.

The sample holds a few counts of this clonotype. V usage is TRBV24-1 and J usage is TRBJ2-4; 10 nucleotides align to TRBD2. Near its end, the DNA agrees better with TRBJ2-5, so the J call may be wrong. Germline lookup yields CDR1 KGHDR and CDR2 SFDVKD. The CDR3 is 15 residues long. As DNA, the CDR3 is TGTGCCACCAGTGAACTAACTAGCGGGAAAGAGACCCAGTACTTC. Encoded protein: CATSELTSGKETQYF.

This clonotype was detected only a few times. The CDR3 region is CASSPDSTNYNEQYF. CDR3 DNA: TGTGCCAGCAGCCCAGACTCGACCAACTACAATGAGCAGTACTTC. J is TRBJ2-5 and V is TRBV7-2; D ambiguous. Trimming left V 5 bases short and J 11 bases short, with 24 bases between. Germline V CDR1 and CDR2: SGHTA, FQGNSA. The CDR3 totals 15 residues.

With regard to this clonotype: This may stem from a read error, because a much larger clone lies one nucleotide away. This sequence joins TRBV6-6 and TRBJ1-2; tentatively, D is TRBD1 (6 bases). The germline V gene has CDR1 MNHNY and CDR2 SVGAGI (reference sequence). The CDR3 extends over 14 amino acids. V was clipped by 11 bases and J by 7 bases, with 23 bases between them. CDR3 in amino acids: CAGTPGRGASGYTF. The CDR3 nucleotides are TGTGCCGGCACCCCAGGGAGGGGGGCTTCTGGCTACACCTTC.

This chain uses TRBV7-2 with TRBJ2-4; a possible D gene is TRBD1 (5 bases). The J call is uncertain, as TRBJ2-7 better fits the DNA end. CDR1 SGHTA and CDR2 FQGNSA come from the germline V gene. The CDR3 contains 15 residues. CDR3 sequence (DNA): TGTGCCAGCAGCTTATATGGGGCCCACTCCTACGAGCAGTACTTC. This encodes CASSLYGAHSYEQYF.

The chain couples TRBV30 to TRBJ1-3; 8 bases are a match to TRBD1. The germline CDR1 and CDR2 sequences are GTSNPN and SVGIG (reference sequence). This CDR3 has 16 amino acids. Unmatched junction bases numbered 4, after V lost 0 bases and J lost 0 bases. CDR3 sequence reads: CAWSVGTGLSGNTIYF. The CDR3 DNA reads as TGTGCCTGGAGTGTAGGGACAGGCCTCTCTGGAAACACCATATATTTT.

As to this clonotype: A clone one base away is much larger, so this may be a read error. This CDR3 reads CASSPIPGTGLRGEQYF. CDR3 nucleotide sequence: TGTGCCAGCAGTCCGATCCCCGGGACAGGTCTAAGGGGTGAGCAGTACTTC. J is TRBJ2-5 and V is TRBV28; TRBD1 matches 8 bases. Germline CDR1 is MDHEN and CDR2 is SYDVKM. V was clipped by 5 bases and J by 11 bases; unmatched bases: 22. The CDR3 has 17 amino acids.

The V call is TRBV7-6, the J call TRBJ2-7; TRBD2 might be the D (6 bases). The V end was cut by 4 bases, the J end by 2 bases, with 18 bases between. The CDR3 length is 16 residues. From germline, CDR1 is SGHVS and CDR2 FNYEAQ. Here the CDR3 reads CASSYRIGGAAYEQYF. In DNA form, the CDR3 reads TGTGCCAGCAGCTACCGGATTGGCGGGGCGGCCTACGAGCAGTACTTC.

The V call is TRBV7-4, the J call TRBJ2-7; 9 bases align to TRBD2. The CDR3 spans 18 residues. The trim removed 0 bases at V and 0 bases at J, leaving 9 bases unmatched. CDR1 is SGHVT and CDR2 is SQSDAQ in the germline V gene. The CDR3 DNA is TGTGCCAGCAGCTTAGCGGCGGGAGGGCCCCCTAGCTCCTACGAGCAGTACTTC. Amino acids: CASSLAAGGPPSSYEQYF.

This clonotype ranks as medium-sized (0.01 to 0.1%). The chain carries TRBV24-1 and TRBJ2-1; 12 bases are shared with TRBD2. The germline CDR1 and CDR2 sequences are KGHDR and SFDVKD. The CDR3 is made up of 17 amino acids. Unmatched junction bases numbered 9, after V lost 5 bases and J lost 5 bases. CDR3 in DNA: TGTGCCACCAGTGGTCTAGCGGGGGGGCCTCAAGACAATGAGCAGTTCTTC. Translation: CATSGLAGGPQDNEQFF.

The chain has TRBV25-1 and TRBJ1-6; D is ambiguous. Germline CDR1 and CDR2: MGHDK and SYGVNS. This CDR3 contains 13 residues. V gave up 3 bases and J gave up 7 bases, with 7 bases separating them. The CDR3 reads CASSDIWNSPLHF. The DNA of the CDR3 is TGTGCCAGCAGTGACATATGGAATTCACCCCTCCACTTT.

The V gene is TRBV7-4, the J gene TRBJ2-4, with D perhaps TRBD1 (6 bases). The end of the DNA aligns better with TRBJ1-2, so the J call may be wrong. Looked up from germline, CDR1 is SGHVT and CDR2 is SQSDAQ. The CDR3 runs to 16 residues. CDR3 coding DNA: TGTGCCAGCAGCTTAGACGGTTGGCAGGGGCAATATGGCTACACCTTC. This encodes CASSLDGWQGQYGYTF.

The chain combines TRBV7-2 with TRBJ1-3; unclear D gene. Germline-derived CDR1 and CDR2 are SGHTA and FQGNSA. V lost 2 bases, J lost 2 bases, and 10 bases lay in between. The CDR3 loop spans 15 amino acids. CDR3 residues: CASSLYREAGNTIYF. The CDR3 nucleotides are TGTGCCAGCAGCTTATATCGGGAGGCTGGAAACACCATATATTTT.